This T cell receptor (beta chain) was identified in a study of T cells after yellow fever vaccination. The authors made TCR cDNA by 5'RACE template switching, adding a universal primer site and UMIs. A single record per CDR3 protein comes from TCRdb applying MiXCR to the 5' RACE reads. The top ten hold 20% to 25% of the sample, which has a few hundred thousand distinct CDR3 sequences, roughly 4% seen once. The V gene's germline CDR1 is SGHTA and CDR2 FQGNSA. The CDR3 sequence is 17 residues long. V gave up 3 bases and J gave up 4 bases; unmatched junction bases: 10. This material consisted of PBMCs, taken 5 days after the yellow fever booster vaccination. This chain joins TRBV7-2 and TRBJ2-2; TRBD2 matches at 8 bases. The TCR originated in a man aged 18 to 30 who received the YFV17D yellow fever vaccine. The CDR3 DNA reads TGTGCCAGCAGCTTCCGACCGACTAGCGTCGGCACCGGGGAGCTGTTTTTT. Translating it yields CASSFRPTSVGTGELFF. The full variable domain, with the rest looked up from reference TRBV7-2 and TRBJ2-2, is GAGVSQSPSNKVTEKGKDVELRCDPISGHTALYWYRQSLGQGLEFLIYFQGNSAPDKSGLPSDRFSAERTGGSVSTLTIQRTQQEDSAVYLCASSFRPTSVGTGELFFGEGSRLTVL.